This entry concerns a single TCR beta chain. The specificity of this receptor is unknown. One base away there is no much larger clone; base qualities are not given. This record belongs to a study of T cell responses to AZD1222 COVID-19 vaccine (dated by TCRdb to the early 2020s). Study-wide context: AZD1222 recipients given second doses at about 4 weeks or at about 12 weeks were pooled, since spike-specific TCR depth and breadth were not found to differ between the two schedules. Enrollment into the trials was organized by age into subgroups of 18-55, 56-69 and 70-plus years, and those subgroups contained 148, 28 and 57 TCR-sequenced participants, respectively. TCR sequencing was performed for 230 to 250 trial participants, of whom 200 to 210 were given two doses of AZD1222 and roughly 25 were given two doses of MenACWY control vaccine.

The time point label here, explained by the study, means: baseline before first vaccination. Vaccinee samples were obtained from the UK trials COV001 and COV002, which included a single-blind randomized controlled phase 2/3 trial of AZD1222 (ChAdOx1 nCoV-19) in healthy adults. For TCRbeta chain sequencing, PBMC samples from trial participants were taken at day 0 and at day 28 after the second dose. Including cysteine and phenylalanine, the CDR3 has 13 amino acids. Here the CDR3 DNA is all that survives: 39 bases in frame from base 1. Trimming costs V 0 bases and J 5 bases, and their ends lie 6 bases apart. CDR1 and CDR2 were assigned from the germline V gene as SGHRS and YFSETQ. Results and caveats for the whole study, not just this receptor: Vaccine-associated CD4 TCRs spanned the whole spike protein, with dominant responses in regions 160-218 and 743-854. Reportedly, close to half of the unique spike-specific TCRs recognized epitopes lying outside the regions that are mutated in the B.1.351 and B.1.1.7 variants. After two AZD1222 doses, both the breadth and the depth of spike-specific TCRs were significantly higher than at day 0 and than in MenACWY recipients. Conclusions about previously exposed vaccinees are limited because only six or seven AZD1222 recipients were SARS-CoV-2 seropositive at baseline. In the small 56-69-year group, the increase in depth fell short of significance, most likely because of low power. Most participants were white British and females outnumbered males, and the authors suggested that clonal diversity may have been underestimated. Because no samples from the day 14 peak response were available, repertoires could be characterized only after the peak T cell response.

The CDR3 regions of human TCRbeta chains were analyzed by immunosequencing. In the authors' own workflow: Repertoire TCRs were matched against a reference library of SARS-CoV-2-specific TCRs generated with the MIRA antigen-specificity platform. Breadth was defined as the fraction of unique TCRs that were SARS-CoV-2-associated, and depth was defined as the fraction of total T cells that were SARS-CoV-2-associated. Each spike-specific TCR was assigned to its reactive spike region and to a CD4 or CD8 class using the MIRA data. Log10-transformed breadth and depth values were compared by one-way ANOVA with Sidak's multiple comparisons tests. TCRdb mirrors the immuneACCESS table, restricted to in-frame sequences. Some clones are absent from its copies; in checked studies, under half trace to an unresolved V gene, and the reason for the others is unknown. V and J calls and clone size are those listed in that table; D and trimming were worked out from the DNA. This sample has around 130,000 clones in its table, and about 93% of those were observed once. The top ten clones comprise 5.4% of the sample.

The chain is made from TRBV5-1 and TRBJ2-1, with the D gene too uncertain to name. The TCR sequence derives from an adult in good health. Material: peripheral blood, obtained on day 0 of AZD1222 vaccination. DNA sequence: TGCGCCAGCAGCTTGGTATCGCACAATGAGCAGTTCTTC. Protein translation: CASSLVSHNEQFF. The full variable domain, completed from the reference TRBV5-1 and TRBJ2-1 proteins outside the CDR3, reads KAGVTQTPRYLIKTRGQQVTLSCSPISGHRSVSWYQQTPGQGLQFLFEYFSETQRNKGNFPGRFSGRQFSNSRSEMNVSTLELGDSALYLCASSLVSHNEQFFGPGTRLTVL.